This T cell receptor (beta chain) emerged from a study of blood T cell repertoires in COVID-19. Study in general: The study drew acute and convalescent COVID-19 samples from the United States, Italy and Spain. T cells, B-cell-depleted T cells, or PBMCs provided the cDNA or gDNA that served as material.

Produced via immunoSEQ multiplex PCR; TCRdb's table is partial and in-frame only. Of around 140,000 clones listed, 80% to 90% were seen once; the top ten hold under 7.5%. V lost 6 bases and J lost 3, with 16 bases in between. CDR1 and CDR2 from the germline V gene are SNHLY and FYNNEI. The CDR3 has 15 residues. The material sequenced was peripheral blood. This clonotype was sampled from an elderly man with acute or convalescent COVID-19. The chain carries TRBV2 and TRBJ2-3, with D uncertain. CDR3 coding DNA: TGTGCCAGCAGACTCGACATGGGTTCGACAGATACGCAGTATTTT. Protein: CASRLDMGSTDTQYF.